This T cell receptor (beta chain) was retrieved from a study of tumor-infiltrating lymphocytes in primary liver carcinoma. The overall study: Samples returned roughly 3.5 to 7.13 million productive TCRbeta reads each. Read depth did not differ significantly between tissue types. Overall study results and limits: Tumor-adjacent and tumor-blood pairs shared a smaller degree of overlap than tumor region pairs. Tumors and blood were compared for top-250-clone fraction, and tumors had the significantly higher value (p = 0.039).

Germline V gene sequence: CDR1 MNHNS, CDR2 SASEGT. There are 14 residues in the CDR3. The ends were cut back, 3 bases at V and 3 bases at J, with 11 bases in the middle. Points on this clonotype: Its antigen is as yet unknown.

For each extraction, RNA and DNA were obtained together from about 21-30 mg of unsorted bulk tissue. Starting material of 400 to 600 ng total RNA yielded TCR beta cDNA via a constant-region primer. TCR beta libraries came from three nested multiplex PCR rounds using slightly modified ARM-PCR. The study ran its first two PCR rounds for approximately 10 cycles each, using TRBV1-TRBV30 forward primers and a C-beta reverse primer. MiXCR, applied by TCRdb to the multiplex PCR reads, yields one record per CDR3 protein. Of about 120,000 distinct CDR3 sequences listed, approximately 71% are singletons. Sequencing used tumor-adjacent normal liver tissue. This sequence originates from a woman in her sixties or seventies with primary liver carcinoma and hepatitis B virus infection. The chain has TRBV6-1 and TRBJ1-1, with D hard to call. The CDR3 is CASSDPGLYTEAFF. The CDR3 DNA follows: TGTGCCAGCAGTGACCCGGGATTGTACACTGAAGCTTTCTTT.